The sequence of this T cell receptor (beta chain) was determined in a study of shared clonotypes between healthy human individuals. Across the whole study: Each donor's CD8 memory used one plate, CD8 naive two, each CD4 subset three. The study, taken as a whole, reports: All-four-donor shared clonotypes had higher generation probabilities than non-shared clonotypes did.

The material for each subset, its genomic DNA, was split evenly across several immunoSEQ plates. The data were produced by immunoSEQ multiplex PCR, yet TCRdb's version contains in-frame clones alone and is incomplete. The sample carries 800,000 to 1,200,000 clones, 75% to 80% recorded once. Germline assignment: CDR1 SEHNR and CDR2 FQNEAQ (reference sequence). CDR3 size: 15 residues. V lost 5 bases, J lost 3 bases, and 17 bases lay in between. Notes on this clone: What it binds is not known.

Source material: memory CD4+ T cells from PBMCs. Described subset: CD45RA-negative fraction. This sequence originates from a man in his late teens or twenties in good health. Some clones in this sample may be carry-over from other donors' samples. The J gene is TRBJ2-7, the V gene TRBV7-9, with a possible D match to TRBD1 (5 bases). The CDR3 sequence: CASSKNGSQGYEQYF. CDR3 sequence (DNA): TGTGCCAGCAGCAAGAACGGTAGCCAGGGCTACGAGCAGTACTTC.